A single T cell receptor beta chain is shown here with its context. Its antigen is not identified. This record comes from a study of Tregs in tolerant kidney transplant recipients. As for the study in general: The nonmyeloablative bone marrow transplants came from related graft donors, with transient mixed chimerism. Findings and limits, study-wide: Biological reproducibility was not directly addressed, but technical replication error appeared minimal. In tolerant patients, donor-specific Tregs outgrew total Tregs, suggesting antigen-driven expansion.

The CDR3 length is 15 residues. V shed 4 bases and J 3 bases; nucleotides not matched to a gene: 7. CDR1 and CDR2 (germline): SGHRS, YFSETQ. Produced via immunoSEQ multiplex PCR; TCRdb's table is partial and in-frame only. This table holds over 50,000 clones, 80% to 90% found once. The sequence was collected from a human donor who received a combined kidney and bone marrow transplant. The gene calls are TRBV5-1 and TRBJ2-7; 10 bases line up with TRBD2. Sample: Tregs from blood, taken before the transplant. The CDR3 region is CASSISGGPDYEQYF. The CDR3 bases are TGCGCCAGCAGCATTAGCGGGGGGCCCGACTACGAGCAGTACTTC.